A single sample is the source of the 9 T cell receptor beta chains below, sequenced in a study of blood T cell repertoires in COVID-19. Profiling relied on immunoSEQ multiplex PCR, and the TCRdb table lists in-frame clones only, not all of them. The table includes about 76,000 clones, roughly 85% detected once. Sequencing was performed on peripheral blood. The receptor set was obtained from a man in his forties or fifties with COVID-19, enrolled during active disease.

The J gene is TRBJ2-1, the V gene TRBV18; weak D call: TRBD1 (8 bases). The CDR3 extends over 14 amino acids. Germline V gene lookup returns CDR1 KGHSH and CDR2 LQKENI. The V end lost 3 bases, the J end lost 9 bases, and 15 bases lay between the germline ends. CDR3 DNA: TGTGCCAGCTCACCTCGGACAGGGAGGGGTGAGCAGTTCTTC. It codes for CASSPRTGRGEQFF.

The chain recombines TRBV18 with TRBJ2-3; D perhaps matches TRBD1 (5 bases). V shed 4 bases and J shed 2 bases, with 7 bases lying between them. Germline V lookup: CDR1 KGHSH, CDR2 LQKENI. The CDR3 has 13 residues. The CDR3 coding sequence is TGTGCCAGCTCACAACAGGACACAGATACGCAGTATTTT. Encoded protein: CASSQQDTDTQYF. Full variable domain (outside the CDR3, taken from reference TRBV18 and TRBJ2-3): NAGVMQNPRHLVRRRGQEARLRCSPMKGHSHVYWYRQLPEEGLKFMVYLQKENIIDESGMPKERFSAEFPKEGPSILRIQQVVRGDSAAYFCASSQQDTDTQYFGPGTRLTVL.

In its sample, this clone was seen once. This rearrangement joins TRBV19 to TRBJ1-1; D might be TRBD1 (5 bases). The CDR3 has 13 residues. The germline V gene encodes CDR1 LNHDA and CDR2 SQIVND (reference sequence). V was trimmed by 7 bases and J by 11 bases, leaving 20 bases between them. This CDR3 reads CASTPGSGILAFF. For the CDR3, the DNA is TGTGCCAGTACCCCCGGATCAGGGATATTGGCTTTCTTT.

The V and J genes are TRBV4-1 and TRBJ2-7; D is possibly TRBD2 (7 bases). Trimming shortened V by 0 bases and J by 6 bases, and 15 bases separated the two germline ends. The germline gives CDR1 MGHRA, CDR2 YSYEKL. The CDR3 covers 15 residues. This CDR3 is CASSQEGGQPGEQYF. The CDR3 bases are TGCGCCAGCAGCCAAGAGGGGGGGCAGCCCGGCGAGCAGTACTTC.

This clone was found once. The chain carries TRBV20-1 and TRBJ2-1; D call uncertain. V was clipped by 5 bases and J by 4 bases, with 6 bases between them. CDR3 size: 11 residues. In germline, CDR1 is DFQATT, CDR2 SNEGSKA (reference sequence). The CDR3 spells CSAPLYNEQFF. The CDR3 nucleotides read TGCAGTGCTCCCTTATACAATGAGCAGTTCTTC.

The DNA of the CDR3 is TGTGCCAGCAGCCCGGGACAGGCCTATAATGAAAAACTGTTTTTT. Translating it yields CASSPGQAYNEKLFF. The chain uses TRBV14 and TRBJ1-4; TRBD1 matches at 8 bases. Germline assignment: CDR1 SGHDN and CDR2 FVKESK. V was pared by 4 bases and J by 4 bases, with 5 bases of the junction left unmatched. This CDR3 is built from 15 residues. The complete variable domain, with remaining parts taken from reference TRBV14 and TRBJ1-4, reads EAGVTQFPSHSVIEKGQTVTLRCDPISGHDNLYWYRRVMGKEIKFLLHFVKESKQDESGMPNNRFLAERTGGTYSTLKVQPAELEDSGVYFCASSPGQAYNEKLFFGSGTQLSVL.

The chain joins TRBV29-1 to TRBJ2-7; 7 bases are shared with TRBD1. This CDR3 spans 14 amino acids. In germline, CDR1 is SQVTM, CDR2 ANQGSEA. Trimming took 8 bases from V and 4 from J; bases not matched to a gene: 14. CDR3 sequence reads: CSFLPGAGGYEQYF. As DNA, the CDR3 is TGCAGCTTCCTCCCCGGGGCAGGGGGTTACGAGCAGTACTTC.

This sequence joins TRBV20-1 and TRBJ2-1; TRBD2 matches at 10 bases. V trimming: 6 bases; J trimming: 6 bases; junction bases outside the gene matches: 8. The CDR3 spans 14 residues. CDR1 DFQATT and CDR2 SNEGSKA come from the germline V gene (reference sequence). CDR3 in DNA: TGCAGTGCGAGTAAAGCGGGAGGGGGCAATGAGCAGTTCTTC. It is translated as CSASKAGGGNEQFF.

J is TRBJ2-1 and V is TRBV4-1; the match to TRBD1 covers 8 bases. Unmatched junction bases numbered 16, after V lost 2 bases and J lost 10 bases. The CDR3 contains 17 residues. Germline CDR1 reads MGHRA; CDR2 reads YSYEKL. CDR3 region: CASSQPYERRGQREQFF. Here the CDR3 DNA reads TGCGCCAGCAGCCAACCCTATGAGCGCAGGGGGCAACGAGAGCAGTTCTTC.